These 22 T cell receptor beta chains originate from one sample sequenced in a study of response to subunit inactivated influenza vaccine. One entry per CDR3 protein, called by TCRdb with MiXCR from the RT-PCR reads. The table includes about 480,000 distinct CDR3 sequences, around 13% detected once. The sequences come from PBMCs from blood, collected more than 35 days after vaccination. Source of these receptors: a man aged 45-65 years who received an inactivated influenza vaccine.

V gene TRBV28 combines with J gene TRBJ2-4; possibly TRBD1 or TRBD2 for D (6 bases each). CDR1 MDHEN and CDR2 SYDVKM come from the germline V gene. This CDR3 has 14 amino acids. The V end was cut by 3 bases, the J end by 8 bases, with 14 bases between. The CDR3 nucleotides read TGTGCCAGCAGTTTTGGGGGGCTTAAGGACATTCAGTACTTC. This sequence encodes CASSFGGLKDIQYF.

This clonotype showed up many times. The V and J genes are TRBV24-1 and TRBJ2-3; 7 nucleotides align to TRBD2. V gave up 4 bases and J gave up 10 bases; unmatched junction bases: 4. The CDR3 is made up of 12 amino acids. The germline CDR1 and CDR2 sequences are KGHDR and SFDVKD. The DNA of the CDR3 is TGTGCCACCAGTGAATTAGCGGGCGCGCAGTATTTT. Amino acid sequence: CATSELAGAQYF.

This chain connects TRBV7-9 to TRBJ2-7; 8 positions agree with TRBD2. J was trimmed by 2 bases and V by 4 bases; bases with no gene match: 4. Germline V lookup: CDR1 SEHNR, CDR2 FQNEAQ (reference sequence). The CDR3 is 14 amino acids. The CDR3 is CASSSGGVAYEQYF. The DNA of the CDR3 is TGTGCCAGCAGCTCCGGGGGGGTGGCCTACGAGCAGTACTTC.

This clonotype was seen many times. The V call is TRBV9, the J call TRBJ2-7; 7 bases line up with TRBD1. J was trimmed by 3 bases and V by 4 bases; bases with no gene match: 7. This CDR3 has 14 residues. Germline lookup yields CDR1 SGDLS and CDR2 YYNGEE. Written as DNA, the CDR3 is TGTGCCAGCAGCCCCCGACAGGGCCACTACGAGCAGTACTTC. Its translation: CASSPRQGHYEQYF.

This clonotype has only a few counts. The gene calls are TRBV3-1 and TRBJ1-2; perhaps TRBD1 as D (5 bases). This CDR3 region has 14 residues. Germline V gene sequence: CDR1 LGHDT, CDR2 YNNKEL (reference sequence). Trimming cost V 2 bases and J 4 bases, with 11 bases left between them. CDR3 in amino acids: CASSQRGQVYGYTF. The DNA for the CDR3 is TGTGCCAGCAGCCAACGCGGACAAGTCTATGGCTACACCTTC. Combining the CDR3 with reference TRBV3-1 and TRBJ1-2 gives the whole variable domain DTAVSQTPKYLVTQMGNDKSIKCEQNLGHDTMYWYKQDSKKFLKIMFSYNNKELIINETVPNRFSPKSPDKAHLNLHINSLELGDSAVYFCASSQRGQVYGYTFGSGTRLTVV.

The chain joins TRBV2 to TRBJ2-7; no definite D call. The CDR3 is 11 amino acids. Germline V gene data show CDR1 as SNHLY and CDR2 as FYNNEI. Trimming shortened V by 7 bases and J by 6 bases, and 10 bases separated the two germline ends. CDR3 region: CASTISPEQYF. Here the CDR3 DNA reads TGTGCCAGCACCATTTCCCCCGAGCAGTACTTC.

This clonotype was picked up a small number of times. This CDR3 reads CSASGTSGTRISPRDTQYF. The CDR3 region has the DNA TGCAGTGCTAGTGGGACTAGCGGGACTCGCATCTCACCTCGAGATACGCAGTATTTT. The V and J genes are TRBV20-1 and TRBJ2-3, with 13 bases that match TRBD2. V lost 3 bases, J lost 5 bases, and 17 bases stayed unmatched. The CDR3 contains 19 residues. Germline CDR1 and CDR2: DFQATT and SNEGSKA (reference sequence).

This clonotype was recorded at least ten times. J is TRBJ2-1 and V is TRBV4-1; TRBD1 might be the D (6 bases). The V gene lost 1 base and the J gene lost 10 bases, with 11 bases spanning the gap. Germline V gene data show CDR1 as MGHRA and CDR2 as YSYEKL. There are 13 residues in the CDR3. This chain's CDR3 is CASSQVGHGEQFF. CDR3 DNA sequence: TGCGCCAGCAGCCAAGTGGGACATGGGGAGCAGTTCTTC.

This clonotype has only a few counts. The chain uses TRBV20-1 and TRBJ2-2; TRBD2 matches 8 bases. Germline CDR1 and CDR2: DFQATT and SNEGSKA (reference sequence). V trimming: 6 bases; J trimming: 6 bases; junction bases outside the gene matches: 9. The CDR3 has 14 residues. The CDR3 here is CSAAGTRAPGELFF. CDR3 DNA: TGCAGTGCGGCCGGGACTAGGGCCCCCGGGGAGCTGTTTTTT.

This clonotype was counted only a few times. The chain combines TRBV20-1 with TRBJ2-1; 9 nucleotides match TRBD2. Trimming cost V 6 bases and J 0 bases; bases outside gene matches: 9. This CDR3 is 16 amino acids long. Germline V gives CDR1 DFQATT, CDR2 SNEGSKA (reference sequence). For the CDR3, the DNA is TGCAGTGCGATCCCCGTAGCGGGAGCCTCCTACAATGAGCAGTTCTTC. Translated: CSAIPVAGASYNEQFF.

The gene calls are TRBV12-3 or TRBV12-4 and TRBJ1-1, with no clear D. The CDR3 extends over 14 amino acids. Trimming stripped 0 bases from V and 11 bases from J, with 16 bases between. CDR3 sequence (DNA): TGTGCCAGCAGTTTAGCCAGTCGGCAGTTCACCGCTTTCTTT. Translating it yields CASSLASRQFTAFF.

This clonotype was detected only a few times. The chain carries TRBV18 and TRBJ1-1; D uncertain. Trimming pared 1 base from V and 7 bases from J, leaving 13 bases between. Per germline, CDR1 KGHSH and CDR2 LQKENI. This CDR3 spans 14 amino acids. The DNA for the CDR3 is TGTGCCAGCTCACCACAGGGTCGGGCGGTTGAAGCTTTCTTT. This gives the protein CASSPQGRAVEAFF.

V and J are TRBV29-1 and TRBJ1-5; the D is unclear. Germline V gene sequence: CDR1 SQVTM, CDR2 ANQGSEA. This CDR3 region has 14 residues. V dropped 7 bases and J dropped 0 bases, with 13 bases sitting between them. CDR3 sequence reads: CSAWSGFSNQPQHF. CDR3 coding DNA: TGCAGCGCATGGAGTGGCTTTAGCAATCAGCCCCAGCATTTT.

Written as DNA, the CDR3 is TGCGCCAGCAGCCAAGGTCCAGGTCGGACAGATACGCAGTATTTT. This sequence encodes CASSQGPGRTDTQYF. V usage is TRBV4-1 and J usage is TRBJ2-3; unclear D gene. V lost 1 base and J lost 3, with 11 bases in between. The CDR3 sequence is 15 residues long. Germline V gene data show CDR1 as MGHRA and CDR2 as YSYEKL.

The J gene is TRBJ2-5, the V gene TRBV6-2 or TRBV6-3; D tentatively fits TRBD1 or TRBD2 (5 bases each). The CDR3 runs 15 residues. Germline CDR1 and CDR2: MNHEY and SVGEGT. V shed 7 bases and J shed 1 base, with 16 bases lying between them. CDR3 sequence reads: CASIGGPNFQETQYF. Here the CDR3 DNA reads TGTGCCAGCATTGGGGGACCGAATTTCCAAGAGACCCAGTACTTC.

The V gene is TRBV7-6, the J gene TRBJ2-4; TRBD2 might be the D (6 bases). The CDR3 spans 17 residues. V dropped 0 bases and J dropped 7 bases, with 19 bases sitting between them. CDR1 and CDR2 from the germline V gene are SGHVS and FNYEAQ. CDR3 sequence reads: CASSLATRRGGLNIQYF. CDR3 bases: TGTGCCAGCAGCTTAGCGACTCGTAGGGGAGGCTTGAACATTCAGTACTTC.

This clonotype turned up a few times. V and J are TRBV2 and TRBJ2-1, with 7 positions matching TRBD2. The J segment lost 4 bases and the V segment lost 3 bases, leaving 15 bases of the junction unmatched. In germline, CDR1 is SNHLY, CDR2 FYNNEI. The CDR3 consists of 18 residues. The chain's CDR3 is CASSDEAGIRMSYNEQFF. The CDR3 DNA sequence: TGTGCCAGCAGTGATGAAGCGGGAATTCGGATGTCGTACAATGAGCAGTTCTTC.

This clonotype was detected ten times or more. The CDR3 DNA reads TGTGCCAGCAGTTTAGGGCGGCAGGGGGAGACCCAGTACTTC. Translating gives CASSLGRQGETQYF. The chain employs TRBV12-3 or TRBV12-4 and TRBJ2-5; possibly TRBD1 for D (6 bases). V was clipped by 1 base and J by 5 bases, with 11 bases between them. The CDR3 totals 14 residues.

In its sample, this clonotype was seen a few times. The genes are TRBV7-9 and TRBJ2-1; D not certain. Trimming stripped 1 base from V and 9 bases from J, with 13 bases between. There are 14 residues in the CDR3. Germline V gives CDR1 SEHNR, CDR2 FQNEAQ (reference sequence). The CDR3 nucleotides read TGTGCCAGCAGCTTAGGGTCCCTGGGCACTGAGCAGTTCTTC. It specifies CASSLGSLGTEQFF.

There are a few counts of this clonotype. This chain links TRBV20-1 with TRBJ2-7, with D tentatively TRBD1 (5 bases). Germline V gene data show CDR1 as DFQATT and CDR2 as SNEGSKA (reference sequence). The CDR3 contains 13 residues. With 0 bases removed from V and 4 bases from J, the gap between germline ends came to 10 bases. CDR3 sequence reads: CSARDGRVYEQYF. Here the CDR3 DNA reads TGCAGTGCTAGAGATGGCAGGGTGTACGAGCAGTACTTC.

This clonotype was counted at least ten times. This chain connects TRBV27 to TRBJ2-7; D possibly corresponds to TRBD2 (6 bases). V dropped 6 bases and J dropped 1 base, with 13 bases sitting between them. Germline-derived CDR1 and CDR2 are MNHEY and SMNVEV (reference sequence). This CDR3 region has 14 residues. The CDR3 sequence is CASRPGGVSYEQYF. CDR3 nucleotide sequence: TGTGCCAGCAGGCCAGGCGGGGTTTCCTACGAGCAGTACTTC.

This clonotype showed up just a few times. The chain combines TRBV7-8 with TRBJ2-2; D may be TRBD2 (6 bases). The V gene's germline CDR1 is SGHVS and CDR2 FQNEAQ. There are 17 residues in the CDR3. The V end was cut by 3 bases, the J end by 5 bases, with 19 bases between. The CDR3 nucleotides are TGTGCCAGCAGCTTGAGTATCGGGAGTCGCAGGACCGGGGAGCTGTTTTTT. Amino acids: CASSLSIGSRRTGELFF.